This T cell receptor beta chain appears in the sequencing data of a study of identical twins. Germline CDR1 is MNHEY and CDR2 is SVGAGI. This CDR3 spans 18 amino acids. J gave up 0 bases and V 0 bases, and 5 bases lay outside the gene matches. Study conclusions and caveats: Excess sharing by twins proved weaker in beta out-of-frame sequences.

This clonotype was counted only a few times. The antigen remains undetermined. TCRdb re-called the 5' RACE reads with MiXCR, one entry per CDR3 protein. The table lists some 590,000 distinct CDR3 sequences, roughly 9.5% of them singletons. This sample also appeared in a second study, on yellow fever vaccine responses in identical twins.

Material: PBMCs. The receptor was isolated from a woman under 30 in good health. The chain carries TRBV6-5 and TRBJ2-1, with 10 bases aligning to TRBD2. CDR3 amino acids: CASSYSSQRGGSYNEQFF. Here the CDR3 DNA reads TGTGCCAGCAGTTACTCGAGCCAGCGGGGGGGCTCCTACAATGAGCAGTTCTTC.